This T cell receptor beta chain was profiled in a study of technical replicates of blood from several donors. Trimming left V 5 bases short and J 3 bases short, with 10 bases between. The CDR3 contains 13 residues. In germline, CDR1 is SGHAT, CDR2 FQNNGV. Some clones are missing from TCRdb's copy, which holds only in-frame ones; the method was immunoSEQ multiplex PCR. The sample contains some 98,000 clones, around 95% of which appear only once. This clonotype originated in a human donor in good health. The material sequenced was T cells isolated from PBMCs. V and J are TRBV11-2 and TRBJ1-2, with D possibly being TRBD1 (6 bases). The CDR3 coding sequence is TGTGCCAGCAGCATACAGGGCCACTATGGCTACACCTTC. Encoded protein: CASSIQGHYGYTF.